This T cell receptor beta chain was sequenced during a study of yellow fever vaccine responses in identical twins. A few counts support this clonotype. Its antigen is unidentified. The study, taken as a whole, reports: Twins' vaccine T cell response reportedly gave the appearance of partial convergence and partial personalization.

TCRdb analysed the RT-PCR reads with MiXCR anew, one entry per CDR3 protein. The data show about 6,900 distinct CDR3 sequences, roughly 84% seen once. This CDR3 comprises 17 residues. Germline CDR1 reads ENHRY; CDR2 reads SYGVKD. V lost 2 bases and J lost 5; bases outside the gene matches: 12. The source is a young woman who received the yellow fever vaccine. The chain employs TRBV10-3 and TRBJ1-1, with 9 bases that match TRBD1. The specimen was T cells from blood (PBMCs), unsorted or a sorted subset (not recorded which), collected before or after yellow fever vaccination (not recorded which). CDR3 residues: CAISEPRGGQGRTEAFF. Written as DNA, the CDR3 is TGTGCCATCAGTGAGCCCCGTGGGGGACAGGGCCGGACTGAAGCTTTCTTT.